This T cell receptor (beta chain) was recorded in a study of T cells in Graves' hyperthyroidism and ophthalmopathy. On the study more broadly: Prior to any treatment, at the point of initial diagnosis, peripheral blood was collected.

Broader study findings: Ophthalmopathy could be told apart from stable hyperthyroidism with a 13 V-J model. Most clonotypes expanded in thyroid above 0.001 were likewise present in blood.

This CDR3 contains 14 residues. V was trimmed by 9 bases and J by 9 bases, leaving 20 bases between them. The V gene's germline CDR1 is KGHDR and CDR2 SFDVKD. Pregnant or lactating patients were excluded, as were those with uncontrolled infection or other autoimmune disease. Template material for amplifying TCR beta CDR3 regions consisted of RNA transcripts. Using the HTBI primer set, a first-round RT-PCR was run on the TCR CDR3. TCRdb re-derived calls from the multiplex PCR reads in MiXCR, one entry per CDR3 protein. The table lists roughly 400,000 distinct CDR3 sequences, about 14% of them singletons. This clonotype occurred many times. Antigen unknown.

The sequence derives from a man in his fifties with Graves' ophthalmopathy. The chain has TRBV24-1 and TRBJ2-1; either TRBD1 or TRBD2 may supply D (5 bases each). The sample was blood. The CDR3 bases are TGTGCCACCGCCGGGGCAGAGACACAAACTGAGCAGTTCTTC. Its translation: CATAGAETQTEQFF.